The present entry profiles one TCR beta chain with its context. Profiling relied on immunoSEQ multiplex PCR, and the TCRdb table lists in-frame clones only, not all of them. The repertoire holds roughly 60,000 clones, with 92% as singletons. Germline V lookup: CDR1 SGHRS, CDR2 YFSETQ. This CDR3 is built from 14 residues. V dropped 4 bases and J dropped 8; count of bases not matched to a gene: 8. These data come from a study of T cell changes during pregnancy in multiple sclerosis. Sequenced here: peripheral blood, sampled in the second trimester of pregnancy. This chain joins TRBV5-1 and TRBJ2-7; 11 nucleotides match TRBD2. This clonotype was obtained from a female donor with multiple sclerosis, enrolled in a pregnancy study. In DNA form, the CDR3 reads TGCGCCAGCAGCGCCGGGACTAGCGGTCTCCAGCAGTACTTC. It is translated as CASSAGTSGLQQYF.